The source of this TCR beta chain is a study of lymphopenia after photon versus proton radiotherapy. Notes on the study in general: Proton therapy kept repertoires fairly stable, unlike photons, which gained effector/memory cells.

With respect to this clone: Its cognate antigen is unknown.

TCRdb's table, derived via immunoSEQ multiplex PCR, lists solely in-frame clones and lacks some. Found here are about 40,000 clones, about 86% of them singletons; the top ten hold about a tenth. Germline CDR1 MNHEY, CDR2 SVGAGI. The V gene end was trimmed by 0 bases and the J gene end by 8 bases; junction bases not matched to a gene: 7. The CDR3 contains 15 residues. This TCR came from a woman aged 70-85 years with pancreatic cancer. Some clones in this sample may be carry-over from other donors' samples. The V gene is TRBV6-5, the J gene TRBJ1-5; 7 positions agree with TRBD1. Material: peripheral blood, obtained from a patient treated with proton-based radiotherapy. The CDR3 spells CASSYSGQGDEPQHF. The CDR3 DNA reads as TGTGCCAGCAGTTACTCAGGCCAGGGGGATGAGCCCCAGCATTTT.